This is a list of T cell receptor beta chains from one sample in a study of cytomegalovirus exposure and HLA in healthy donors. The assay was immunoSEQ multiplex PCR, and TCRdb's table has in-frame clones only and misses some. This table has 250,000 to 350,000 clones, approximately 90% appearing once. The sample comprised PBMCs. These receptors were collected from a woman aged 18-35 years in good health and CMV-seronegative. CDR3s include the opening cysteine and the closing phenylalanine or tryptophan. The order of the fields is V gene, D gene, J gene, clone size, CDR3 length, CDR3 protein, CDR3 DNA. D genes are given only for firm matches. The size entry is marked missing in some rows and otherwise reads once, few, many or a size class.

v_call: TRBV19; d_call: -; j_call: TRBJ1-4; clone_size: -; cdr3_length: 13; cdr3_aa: CASCAAGGEKLFF; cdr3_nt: TGTGCCAGTTGCGCTGCCGGGGGGGAAAAACTGTTTTTT
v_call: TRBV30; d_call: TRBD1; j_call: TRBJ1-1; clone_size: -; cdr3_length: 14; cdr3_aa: CAWIIGQVWSEAFF; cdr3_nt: TGTGCCTGGATCATAGGACAGGTCTGGTCTGAAGCTTTCTTT
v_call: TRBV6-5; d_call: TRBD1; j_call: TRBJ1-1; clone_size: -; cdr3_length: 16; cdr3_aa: CASSYAPGQGNTEAFF; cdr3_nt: TGTGCCAGCAGTTACGCTCCGGGACAGGGGAACACTGAAGCTTTCTTT
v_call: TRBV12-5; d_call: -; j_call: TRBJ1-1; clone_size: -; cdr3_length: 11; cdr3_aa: CASVAQVEAFF; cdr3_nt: TGTGCTAGTGTGGCTCAGGTTGAAGCTTTCTTT
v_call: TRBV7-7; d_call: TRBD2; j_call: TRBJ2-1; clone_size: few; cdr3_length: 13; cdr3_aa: CASSVSSGGKQFF; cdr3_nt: TGTGCCAGCAGCGTTTCTAGCGGGGGGAAGCAGTTCTTC
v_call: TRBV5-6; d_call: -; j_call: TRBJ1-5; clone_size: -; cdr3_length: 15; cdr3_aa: CASSLKGAEYQPQHF; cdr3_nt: TGTGCCAGCAGCTTGAAAGGGGCAGAATATCAGCCCCAGCATTTT
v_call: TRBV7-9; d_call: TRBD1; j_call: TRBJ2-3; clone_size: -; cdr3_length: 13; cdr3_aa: CATRQGSTDTQYF; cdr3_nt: TGTGCCACGAGACAGGGGAGCACAGATACGCAGTATTTT
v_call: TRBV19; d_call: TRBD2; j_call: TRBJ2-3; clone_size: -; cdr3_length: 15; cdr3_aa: CASRLASGGADTQYF; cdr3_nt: TGTGCCAGTAGATTAGCTAGCGGGGGGGCGGATACGCAGTATTTT
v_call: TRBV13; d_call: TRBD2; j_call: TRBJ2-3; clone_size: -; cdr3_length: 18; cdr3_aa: CASSYRTGGGVVRLTQYF; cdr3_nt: TGTGCCAGCAGCTACCGGACTGGCGGGGGGGTGGTGCGTCTTACGCAGTATTTT
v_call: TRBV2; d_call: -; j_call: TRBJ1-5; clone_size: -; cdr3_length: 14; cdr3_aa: CASSGGGGNQPQHF; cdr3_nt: TGTGCCAGCAGCGGTGGGGGGGGGAATCAGCCCCAGCATTTT
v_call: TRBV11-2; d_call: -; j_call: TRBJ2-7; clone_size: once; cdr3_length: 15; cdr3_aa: CASSLGTGVSYEQYF; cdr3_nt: TGTGCCAGCAGCTTAGGCACAGGTGTATCCTACGAGCAGTACTTC
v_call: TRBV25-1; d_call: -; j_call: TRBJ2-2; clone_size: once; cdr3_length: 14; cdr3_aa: CASSAPYNTGELFF; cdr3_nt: TGTGCCAGCAGTGCCCCCTACAACACCGGGGAGCTGTTTTTT
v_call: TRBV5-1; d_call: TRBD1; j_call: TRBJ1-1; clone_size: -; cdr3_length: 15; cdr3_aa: CASSRYRGSNTEAFF; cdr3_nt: TGCGCCAGCAGCAGATACAGGGGGAGTAATACTGAAGCTTTCTTT
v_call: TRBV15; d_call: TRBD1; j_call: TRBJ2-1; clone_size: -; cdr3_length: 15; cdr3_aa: CATSREGTGGNEQFF; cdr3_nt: TGTGCCACCAGCAGAGAAGGGACAGGGGGCAATGAGCAGTTCTTC
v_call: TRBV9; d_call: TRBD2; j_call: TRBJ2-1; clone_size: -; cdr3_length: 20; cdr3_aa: CASSVGGWASGGPMSNEQFF; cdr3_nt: TGTGCCAGCAGCGTAGGTGGGTGGGCTAGCGGGGGCCCTATGTCCAATGAGCAGTTCTTC
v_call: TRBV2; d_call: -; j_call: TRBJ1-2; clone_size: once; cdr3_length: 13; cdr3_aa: CASMRNPDYGYTF; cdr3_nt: TGTGCCAGCATGAGGAATCCCGACTATGGCTACACCTTC
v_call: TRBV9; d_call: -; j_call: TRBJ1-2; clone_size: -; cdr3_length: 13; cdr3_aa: CASSEGVEYGYTF; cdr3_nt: TGTGCCAGCAGCGAGGGGGTGGAGTATGGCTACACCTTC
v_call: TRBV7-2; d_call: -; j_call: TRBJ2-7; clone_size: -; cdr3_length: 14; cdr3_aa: CASSLVVSLYEQYF; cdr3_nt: TGTGCCAGCAGCTTAGTGGTTAGCCTCTACGAGCAGTACTTC
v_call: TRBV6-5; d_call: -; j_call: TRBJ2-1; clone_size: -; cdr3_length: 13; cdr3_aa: CASSYLGYNEQFF; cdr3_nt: TGTGCCAGCAGTTACCTCGGGTACAATGAGCAGTTCTTC
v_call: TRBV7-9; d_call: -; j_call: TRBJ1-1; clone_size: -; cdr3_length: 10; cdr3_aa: CASSPPVAFF; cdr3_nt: TGTGCCAGCAGCCCCCCCGTCGCTTTCTTT
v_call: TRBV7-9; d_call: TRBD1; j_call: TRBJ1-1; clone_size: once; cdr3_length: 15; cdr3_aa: CASSVGTGAGTEAFF; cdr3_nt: TGTGCCAGCAGCGTCGGGACAGGGGCCGGCACTGAAGCTTTCTTT
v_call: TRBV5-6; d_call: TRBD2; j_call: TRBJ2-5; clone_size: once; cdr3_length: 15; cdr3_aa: CASSDLGTRGETQYF; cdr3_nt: TGTGCCAGCAGCGACCTCGGGACTAGAGGAGAGACCCAGTACTTC
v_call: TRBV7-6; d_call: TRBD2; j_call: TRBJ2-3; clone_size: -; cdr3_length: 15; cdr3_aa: CASSFLAGGTDTQYF; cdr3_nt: TGTGCCAGCAGCTTCCTAGCGGGGGGCACAGATACGCAGTATTTT
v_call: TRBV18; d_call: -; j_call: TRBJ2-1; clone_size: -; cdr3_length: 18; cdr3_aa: CASSPWGHLALPYNEQFF; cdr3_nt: TGTGCCAGCTCACCGTGGGGGCACTTAGCCTTACCCTACAATGAGCAGTTCTTC
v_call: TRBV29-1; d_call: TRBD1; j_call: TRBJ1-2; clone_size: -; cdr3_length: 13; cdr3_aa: CSVSGTGIYGYTF; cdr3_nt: TGCAGCGTTAGTGGGACAGGTATCTATGGCTACACCTTC
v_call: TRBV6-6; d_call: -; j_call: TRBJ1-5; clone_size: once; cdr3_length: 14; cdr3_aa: CASSRVDSNQPQHF; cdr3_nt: TGTGCCAGCAGTCGGGTCGACAGCAATCAGCCCCAGCATTTT
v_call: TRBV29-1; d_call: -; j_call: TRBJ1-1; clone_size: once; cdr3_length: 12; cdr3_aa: CSVVQQNTEAFF; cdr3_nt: TGCAGCGTTGTACAGCAGAACACTGAAGCTTTCTTT
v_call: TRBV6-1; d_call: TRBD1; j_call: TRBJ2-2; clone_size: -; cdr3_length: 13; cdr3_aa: CASSLQGVGELFF; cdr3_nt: TGTGCCAGCAGCCTACAGGGGGTGGGGGAGCTGTTTTTT
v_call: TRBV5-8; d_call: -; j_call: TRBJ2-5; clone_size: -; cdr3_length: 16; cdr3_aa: CASSLVYGGSGETQYF; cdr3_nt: TGTGCCAGCAGCTTGGTCTACGGGGGATCGGGAGAGACCCAGTACTTC
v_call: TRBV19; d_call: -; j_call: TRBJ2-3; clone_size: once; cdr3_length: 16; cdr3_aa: CASGSVGLTFTDTQYF; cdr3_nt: TGTGCCAGTGGGTCTGTGGGCTTAACCTTCACAGATACGCAGTATTTT
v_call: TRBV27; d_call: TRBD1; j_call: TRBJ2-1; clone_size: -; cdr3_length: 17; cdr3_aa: CASSFEREQGLWNEQFF; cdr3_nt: TGTGCCAGCAGTTTTGAGAGGGAACAGGGGTTGTGGAATGAGCAGTTCTTC
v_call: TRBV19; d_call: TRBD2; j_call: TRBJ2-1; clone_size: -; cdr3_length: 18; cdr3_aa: CASSWFGTSGGQGNEQFF; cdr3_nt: TGTGCCAGTAGCTGGTTTGGGACTAGCGGGGGCCAGGGGAATGAGCAGTTCTTC
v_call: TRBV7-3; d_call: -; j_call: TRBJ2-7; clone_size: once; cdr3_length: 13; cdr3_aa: CASSRLGGGEQCF; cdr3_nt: TGTGCCAGCAGCCGCCTGGGGGGTGGCGAGCAGTGCTTC
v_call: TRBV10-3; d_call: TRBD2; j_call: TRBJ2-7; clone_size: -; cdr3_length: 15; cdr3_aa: CAISELAGAPGEQYF; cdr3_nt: TGTGCCATCAGTGAGCTAGCGGGGGCTCCGGGGGAGCAGTACTTC
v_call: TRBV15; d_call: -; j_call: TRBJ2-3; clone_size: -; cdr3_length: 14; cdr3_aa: CATSSGGPTDTQYF; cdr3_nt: TGTGCCACCAGCAGCGGGGGTCCCACAGATACGCAGTATTTT
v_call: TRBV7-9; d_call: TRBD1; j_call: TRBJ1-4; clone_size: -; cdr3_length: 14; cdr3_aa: CASSSGQGGEKLFF; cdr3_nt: TGTGCCAGCAGCTCCGGACAGGGAGGTGAAAAACTGTTTTTT
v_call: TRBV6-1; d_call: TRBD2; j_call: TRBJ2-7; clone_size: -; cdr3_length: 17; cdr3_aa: CASSEGLIAGGIYEQYF; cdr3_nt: TGTGCCAGCAGTGAAGGGTTGATAGCGGGGGGGATTTACGAGCAGTACTTC
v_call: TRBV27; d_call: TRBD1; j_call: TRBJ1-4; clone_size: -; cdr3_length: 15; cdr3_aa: CASSAEGATNEKLFF; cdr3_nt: TGTGCCAGCAGTGCCGAGGGGGCGACTAATGAAAAACTGTTTTTT
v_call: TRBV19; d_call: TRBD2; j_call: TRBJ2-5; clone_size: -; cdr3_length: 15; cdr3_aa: CASSVLLAAGETQYF; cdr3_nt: TGTGCCAGTAGTGTGTTACTAGCGGCGGGGGAGACCCAGTACTTC
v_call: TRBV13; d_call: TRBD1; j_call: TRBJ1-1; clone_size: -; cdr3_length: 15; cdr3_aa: CASSWGQPTNTEAFF; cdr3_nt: TGTGCCAGCAGCTGGGGACAGCCGACAAACACTGAAGCTTTCTTT
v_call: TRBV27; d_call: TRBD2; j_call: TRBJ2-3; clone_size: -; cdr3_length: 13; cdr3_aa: CASTGGHTDTQYF; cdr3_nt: TGTGCCAGCACGGGGGGGCATACAGATACGCAGTATTTT
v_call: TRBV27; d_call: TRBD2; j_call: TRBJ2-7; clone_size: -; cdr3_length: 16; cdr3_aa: CASSLRLSGGFNEQYF; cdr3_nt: TGTGCCAGCAGTCTCCGGTTAAGCGGGGGGTTCAACGAGCAGTACTTC
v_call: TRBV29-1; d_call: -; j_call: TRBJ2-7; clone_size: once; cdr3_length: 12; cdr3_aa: CSVKLPSHEQYF; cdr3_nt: TGCAGCGTAAAGCTACCGAGCCACGAGCAGTACTTC
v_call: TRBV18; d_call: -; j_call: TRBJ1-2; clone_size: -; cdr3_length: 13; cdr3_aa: CASSQTANYGYTF; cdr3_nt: TGTGCCAGCTCACAGACAGCCAACTATGGCTACACCTTC
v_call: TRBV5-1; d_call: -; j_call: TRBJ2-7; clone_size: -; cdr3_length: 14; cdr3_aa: CASSLVPTSYEQYF; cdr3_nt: TGCGCCAGCAGCTTGGTGCCAACCAGCTACGAGCAGTACTTC
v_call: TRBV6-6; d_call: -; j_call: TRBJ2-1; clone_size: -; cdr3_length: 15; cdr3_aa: CASSYSGQMTNEQFF; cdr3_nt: TGTGCCAGCAGTTATTCAGGACAGATGACCAATGAGCAGTTCTTC
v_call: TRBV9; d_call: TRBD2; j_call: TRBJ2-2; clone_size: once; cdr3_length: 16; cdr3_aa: CASSVGTSGATGELFF; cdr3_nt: TGTGCCAGCAGCGTAGGGACTAGCGGGGCGACCGGGGAGCTGTTTTTT
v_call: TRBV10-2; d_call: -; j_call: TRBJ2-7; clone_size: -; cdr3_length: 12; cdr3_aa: CASSESVHEQYF; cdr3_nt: TGCGCCAGCAGTGAATCGGTTCACGAGCAGTACTTC
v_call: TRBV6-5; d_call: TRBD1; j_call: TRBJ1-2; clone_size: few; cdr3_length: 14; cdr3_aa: CASSPTPTGNGYTF; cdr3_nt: TGTGCCAGCAGTCCCACCCCGACAGGGAATGGCTACACCTTC
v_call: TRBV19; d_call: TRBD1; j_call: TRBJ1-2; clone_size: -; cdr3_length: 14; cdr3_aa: CASSPGTGHYGYTF; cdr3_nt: TGTGCCAGTAGTCCTGGGACAGGACACTATGGCTACACCTTC
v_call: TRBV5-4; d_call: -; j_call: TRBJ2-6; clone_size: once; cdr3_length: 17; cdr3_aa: CASSLQKRASGANVLTF; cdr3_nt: TGTGCCAGCAGCTTACAAAAGCGGGCTTCTGGGGCCAACGTCCTGACTTTC
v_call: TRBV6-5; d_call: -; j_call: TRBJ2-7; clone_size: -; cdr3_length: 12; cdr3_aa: CASSLGSGEQYF; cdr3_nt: TGTGCCAGCAGTTTAGGGAGCGGGGAGCAGTACTTC
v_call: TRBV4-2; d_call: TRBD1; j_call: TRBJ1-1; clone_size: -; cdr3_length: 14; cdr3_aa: CASSQGGQGTEAFF; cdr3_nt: TGTGCCAGCAGCCAAGGTGGACAGGGAACTGAAGCTTTCTTT
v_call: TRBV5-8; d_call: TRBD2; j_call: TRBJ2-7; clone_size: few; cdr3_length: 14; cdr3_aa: CASNLPGGAYEQYF; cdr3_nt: TGTGCCAGCAACCTCCCGGGGGGAGCCTACGAGCAGTACTTC
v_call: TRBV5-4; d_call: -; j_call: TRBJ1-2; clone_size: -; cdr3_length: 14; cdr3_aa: CASSKTGLNYGYTF; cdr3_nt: TGTGCCAGCAGCAAAACAGGGTTAAACTATGGCTACACCTTC
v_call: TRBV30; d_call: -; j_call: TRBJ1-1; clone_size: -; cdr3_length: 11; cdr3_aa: CAWSVWQGAFF; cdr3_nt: TGTGCCTGGAGTGTATGGCAGGGAGCTTTCTTT
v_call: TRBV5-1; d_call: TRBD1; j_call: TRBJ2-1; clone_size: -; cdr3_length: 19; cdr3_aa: CASSLFSRVQDRVDNEQFF; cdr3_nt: TGCGCCAGCAGCTTGTTTTCGCGTGTTCAGGACAGGGTTGACAATGAGCAGTTCTTC